This T cell receptor beta chain was identified during a study of cytomegalovirus exposure and HLA in healthy donors. General study points: A missense variant in DCLRE1C was later tied to TCR beta V- and J-gene trimming. Rare TCR sequences dominated, though some public TCRs recurred in many donors. A later analysis found most CMV-associated TCR beta chains apparently HLA-restricted.

On this clone itself: The antigen is not known.

PCR used 60 Vbeta primers and 13 Jbeta primers. Clones were sequenced by immunoSEQ multiplex PCR, and TCRdb holds only the in-frame ones, with some missing. The data contain 100,000 or so clones, about 70% of them seen just once; the ten biggest clones take up approximately 2%. The length of the CDR3 is 14 residues. Trimming took 2 bases from V and 10 from J, leaving 12 bases between them. Germline CDR1 reads MGHDK; CDR2 reads SYGVNS. J is TRBJ1-6 and V is TRBV25-1; D is uncertain. Material: PBMCs. The sequence derives from a middle-aged woman in good health and CMV-seronegative. The CDR3 loop reads CASSEEGRGSPLHF. DNA for the CDR3: TGTGCCAGCAGTGAAGAAGGGAGAGGGTCACCCCTCCACTTT. The full variable domain, in which reference TRBV25-1 and TRBJ1-6 provide the parts outside the CDR3, is EADIYQTPRYLVIGTGKKITLECSQTMGHDKMYWYQQDPGMELHLIHYSYGVNSTEKGDLSSESTVSRIRTEHFPLTLESARPSHTSQYLCASSEEGRGSPLHFGNGTRLTVT.